This T cell receptor beta chain was sequenced for a study of post-analysis software for immune sequencing data. General study results and limits: The five TRBV segments detected at higher frequency in patients than in controls included TRBV5-6, TRBV5-1 and TRBV20-1. Those samples that were prepared in the same batch co-clustered strongly by F measure. Controls significantly exceeded multiple sclerosis patients in normalized Chao1 diversity.

Libraries were made from TCR beta cDNA, and they carried unique molecular identifiers. The T cell input of roughly 0.85 to 11 million gave roughly 0.5 million cDNA molecules. TCRdb reprocessed the PCR reads via MiXCR and lists one record per CDR3 protein. Found here are hundreds of thousands of distinct CDR3 sequences, 25% to 30% of them singletons; the top ten hold roughly 0.54%. About this clonotype: Its antigen remains unknown.

The V gene's germline CDR1 is MDHEN and CDR2 SYDVKM. The CDR3 totals 13 residues. V was clipped by 8 bases and J by 4 bases, with 9 bases between them. The source material was blood. This receptor was taken from a girl aged 5 to 17 with multiple sclerosis. The V gene is TRBV28, the J gene TRBJ1-6; no definite D call. CDR3 nucleotides: TGTGCCAGCCAGCGCCAGTATAATTCACCCCTCCACTTT. Protein product: CASQRQYNSPLHF. Based on the CDR3 plus reference TRBV28 and TRBJ1-6, the full variable domain is DVKVTQSSRYLVKRTGEKVFLECVQDMDHENMFWYRQDPGLGLRLIYFSYDVKMKEKGDIPEGYSVSREKKERFSLILESASTNQTSMYLCASQRQYNSPLHFGNGTRLTVT.